This T cell receptor (beta chain) was sequenced during a study of cytomegalovirus exposure and HLA in healthy donors. Clones were read by immunoSEQ multiplex PCR, and TCRdb kept only the in-frame ones, dropping some. The table records fewer than 120,000 clones, around 89% of them present only once. The germline V gene has CDR1 SGHNT and CDR2 YYREEE (reference sequence). The germline V and J ends were trimmed by 0 bases and 0 bases, with 7 bases remaining between them. The CDR3 loop spans 15 amino acids. This chain joins TRBV5-4 and TRBJ1-3; maybe TRBD1 (6 bases). The clonotype originates from a woman aged 25-40 years in good health and CMV-seropositive. Specimen: PBMCs. As DNA, the CDR3 is TGTGCCAGCAGCTTGGGGGGGCTCTCTGGAAACACCATATATTTT. It is translated as CASSLGGLSGNTIYF.